Below are 28 T cell receptor beta chains sequenced from a single sample in a study of identical twins. TCRdb redid the calling of the 5' RACE reads with MiXCR, one entry per CDR3 protein. The sample has about 200,000 distinct CDR3 sequences, roughly 7.1% seen once. This sample was also put to use in a study of T cells expressing NK-cell markers.

Input material: CD8+ T cells sorted from blood. These receptors originate from a woman aged 18-29 years in good health.

This clonotype was detected many times. V usage is TRBV5-5 and J usage is TRBJ1-2; the match to TRBD1 covers 11 bases. The CDR3 extends over 14 amino acids. CDR1 SGHKS and CDR2 YYEKEE come from the germline V gene (reference sequence). Trimming took 5 bases from V and 12 from J; bases not matched to a gene: 12. CDR3: CASRSGTGGLTDTF. The DNA for the CDR3 is TGTGCCAGCAGGTCCGGGACAGGGGGATTGACGGACACCTTC.

This clonotype occurred many times. V gene TRBV6-5 combines with J gene TRBJ2-7, with D maybe TRBD1 (6 bases). From germline, CDR1 is MNHEY and CDR2 SVGAGI. The CDR3 is 13 residues long. V lost 2 bases and J 3 bases, leaving 8 bases between the germline ends. In DNA form, the CDR3 reads TGTGCCAGCAGTTACGGGGACATCTACGAGCAGTACTTC. This translates into CASSYGDIYEQYF.

This clonotype has a count of ten or more. The V gene is TRBV12-3 or TRBV12-4, the J gene TRBJ2-3, with 13 positions matching TRBD2. The CDR3 spans 15 residues. V gave up 6 bases and J gave up 4 bases; unmatched junction bases: 4. The CDR3 nucleotides read TGTGCCAGCAGCCCGACTAGCGGGAGGTCAGATACGCAGTATTTT. Protein sequence: CASSPTSGRSDTQYF.

This clonotype was counted between two and nine times. The chain joins TRBV20-1 to TRBJ2-3; 11 positions match TRBD2. V lost 3 bases, J lost 6 bases, and 8 bases stayed unmatched. Per germline, CDR1 DFQATT and CDR2 SNEGSKA (reference sequence). The CDR3 consists of 15 residues. CDR3 sequence (DNA): TGCAGTGCTAGTGATTTAGCGGGGGGGCCCGATACGCAGTATTTT. The encoded protein is CSASDLAGGPDTQYF.

The chain recombines TRBV20-1 with TRBJ2-7; D is unresolved. Deletions cut 0 bases from V and 6 bases from J, with 9 bases between. CDR1 is DFQATT and CDR2 is SNEGSKA in the germline V gene (reference sequence). The CDR3 extends over 12 amino acids. The CDR3 region has the DNA TGCAGTGCTAGAGATATAACGCGCGAGCAGTACTTC. This gives the protein CSARDITREQYF.

This clonotype occurred a few times. The chain is built from TRBV6-1 and TRBJ2-1; tentatively, D is TRBD2 (5 bases). The CDR3 covers 11 residues. Germline CDR1 is MNHNS and CDR2 is SASEGT. The V and J ends lost 7 bases and 5 bases respectively, with 6 bases between them. The CDR3 region has the DNA TGTGCCAGCATGCGGGACAATGAGCAGTTCTTC. Translated: CASMRDNEQFF.

This clonotype was seen many times. This chain connects TRBV27 to TRBJ2-1; unclear D gene. Germline values: CDR1 MNHEY, CDR2 SMNVEV (reference sequence). This CDR3 has 15 amino acids. Trimming removed 2 bases at V and 0 bases at J, with 8 bases between. The CDR3 sequence is CASSLGSSSYNEQFF. Written as DNA, the CDR3 is TGTGCCAGCAGTTTAGGATCTAGCTCCTACAATGAGCAGTTCTTC.

V usage is TRBV9 and J usage is TRBJ2-2; TRBD1 agrees at 8 bases. The germline CDR1 and CDR2 sequences are SGDLS and YYNGEE. Germline trimming cut 4 bases from V and 4 bases from J; bases unmatched to any gene: 6. This CDR3 is 15 amino acids long. CDR3 protein: CASSSRTGSTGELFF. DNA of the CDR3: TGTGCCAGCAGCTCCCGGACAGGGAGCACCGGGGAGCTGTTTTTT.

There are a few counts of this clonotype. The V call is TRBV27, the J call TRBJ2-2; D is undetermined. V was pared by 4 bases and J by 3 bases, with 9 bases between. Germline V gives CDR1 MNHEY, CDR2 SMNVEV (reference sequence). The CDR3 is 14 amino acids. In DNA, the CDR3 is TGTGCCAGCAGTTCCGCACGGGACACCGGGGAGCTGTTTTTT. This encodes CASSSARDTGELFF.

This clonotype was seen a few times. The chain couples TRBV7-9 to TRBJ1-2, with no clear D. Germline V gene data show CDR1 as SEHNR and CDR2 as FQNEAQ (reference sequence). The CDR3 spans 13 residues. Trimming shortened V by 1 base and J by 8 bases, and 11 bases separated the two germline ends. This CDR3 is CASSLDLLRGYTF. In DNA form, the CDR3 reads TGTGCCAGCAGCTTAGACCTCCTCCGCGGCTACACCTTC.

The chain carries TRBV10-1 and TRBJ2-2; possibly TRBD2 for D (5 bases). V was clipped by 9 bases and J by 0 bases, with 14 bases between them. Germline-derived CDR1 and CDR2 are WNHNN and SYGVQD (reference sequence). CDR3 length: 15 amino acids. The CDR3 nucleotides are TGCGCCAGAAGGGCAGTGAGGGCGAACACCGGGGAGCTGTTTTTT. Encoded protein: CARRAVRANTGELFF.

In DNA form, the CDR3 reads TGTGCCAGCAGTTTAACCGGGGGTGGCAATGAGCAGTTCTTC. The encoded protein is CASSLTGGGNEQFF. The chain couples TRBV12-3 or TRBV12-4 to TRBJ2-1; D is possibly TRBD2 (6 bases). V lost 2 bases and J 6 bases, leaving 11 bases between the germline ends. This CDR3 is built from 14 residues.

This clonotype came up many times. DNA for the CDR3: TGCGCCAGCAGCTTGATCAGGGGCAGTCACGAGCAGTACTTC. Protein sequence: CASSLIRGSHEQYF. The chain couples TRBV5-1 to TRBJ2-7; perhaps TRBD1 as D (6 bases). This CDR3 is built from 14 residues. Germline CDR1 is SGHRS and CDR2 is YFSETQ. With 1 base removed from V and 5 bases from J, the gap between germline ends came to 13 bases. The full variable domain, its missing parts supplied by reference TRBV5-1 and TRBJ2-7, is KAGVTQTPRYLIKTRGQQVTLSCSPISGHRSVSWYQQTPGQGLQFLFEYFSETQRNKGNFPGRFSGRQFSNSRSEMNVSTLELGDSALYLCASSLIRGSHEQYFGPGTRLTVT.

This clonotype was counted many times. The chain employs TRBV12-3 or TRBV12-4 and TRBJ2-3; D gene unclear. CDR3 length: 16 amino acids. The V end was cut by 3 bases, the J end by 0 bases, with 13 bases between. CDR3 protein: CASSFGEQTSTDTQYF. CDR3 DNA: TGTGCCAGCAGTTTTGGGGAACAAACTAGCACAGATACGCAGTATTTT.

The chain has TRBV18 and TRBJ2-2, with D uncertain. Per germline, CDR1 KGHSH and CDR2 LQKENI. V lost 6 bases, J lost 6 bases, and 8 bases lay in between. The CDR3 is 12 residues long. CDR3: CASSPASGELFF. In nucleotides, the CDR3 is TGTGCCAGCTCCCCCGCCTCCGGGGAGCTGTTTTTT.

This clonotype appeared a few times. This chain connects TRBV20-1 to TRBJ2-3, with D perhaps matching TRBD2 (6 bases). The V gene's germline CDR1 is DFQATT and CDR2 SNEGSKA (reference sequence). Between the trimmed V and J ends, which lost 2 bases and 0 bases, there was a span of 12 bases. The CDR3 is made up of 15 amino acids. The CDR3 loop reads CSARFPGVSTDTQYF. The CDR3 nucleotides read TGCAGTGCTAGATTTCCGGGAGTCAGCACAGATACGCAGTATTTT.

This clonotype was seen many times. CDR3 protein: CASSHPGGVYSGELFF. In DNA, the CDR3 is TGTGCCAGCAGCCACCCCGGGGGGGTGTATTCCGGGGAGCTGTTTTTT. This sequence joins TRBV14 and TRBJ2-2; 8 nucleotides match TRBD2. The CDR3 extends over 16 amino acids. Germline CDR1 and CDR2: SGHDN and FVKESK. V shed 3 bases, J shed 6 bases, and the junction held 9 bases outside the gene matches.

This clonotype was picked up a small number of times. The chain carries TRBV7-8 and TRBJ1-5; D is unclear. V was trimmed by 2 bases and J by 0 bases, leaving 8 bases between them. Germline-derived CDR1 and CDR2 are SGHVS and FQNEAQ. This CDR3 has 15 amino acids. The DNA of the CDR3 is TGTGCCAGCAGCTTATCCCCTCATAGCAATCAGCCCCAGCATTTT. Amino acid sequence: CASSLSPHSNQPQHF.

In this sample, this clonotype turned up a few times. The V gene is TRBV7-9, the J gene TRBJ2-2; D is undetermined. With 7 bases removed from V and 5 bases from J, the gap between germline ends came to 17 bases. The CDR3 has 15 residues. Germline CDR1 is SEHNR and CDR2 is FQNEAQ (reference sequence). Written as DNA, the CDR3 is TGTGCCAGCACCCTAATTGGAACAGAAACCGGGGAGCTGTTTTTT. Its translation is CASTLIGTETGELFF.

The chain combines TRBV27 with TRBJ1-5, with unresolved D. The CDR3 extends over 10 amino acids. CDR1 and CDR2 from the germline V gene are MNHEY and SMNVEV (reference sequence). With 3 bases removed from V and 9 bases from J, the gap between germline ends came to 3 bases. Here the CDR3 reads CASSLGPQHF. The CDR3 bases are TGTGCCAGCAGTTTGGGGCCCCAGCATTTT.

This clonotype showed up many times. The chain employs TRBV7-9 and TRBJ2-1; 9 nucleotides line up with TRBD2. With 5 bases clipped from V and 12 bases from J, the junction kept 14 bases outside the gene matches. The CDR3 loop spans 15 amino acids. The germline CDR1 and CDR2 sequences are SEHNR and FQNEAQ (reference sequence). CDR3 residues: CASSDPGLAIDRQFF. The CDR3 region has the DNA TGTGCCAGCAGCGATCCGGGACTAGCAATAGACCGGCAGTTCTTC.

This clonotype was found a few times. The rearrangement joins TRBV3-1 to TRBJ1-1; the match to TRBD1 covers 7 bases. CDR3 length: 13 amino acids. The junction had 6 bases not matched to a gene; V was cut back by 5 bases and J by 6 bases. Per the germline V gene, CDR1 is LGHDT and CDR2 is YNNKEL (reference sequence). This chain's CDR3 is CASSGGGGSEAFF. CDR3 DNA sequence: TGTGCCAGCAGCGGGGGAGGGGGCTCTGAAGCTTTCTTT.

The gene calls are TRBV19 and TRBJ1-5; 9 bases align to TRBD1. CDR1 is LNHDA, CDR2 SQIVND, per germline (reference sequence). The CDR3 extends over 14 amino acids. V gave up 4 bases and J gave up 4 bases; unmatched junction bases: 2. CDR3 in amino acids: CASSNDRGNQPQHF. DNA for the CDR3: TGTGCCAGTAGTAACGACAGGGGGAATCAGCCCCAGCATTTT.

This clonotype was counted ten times or more. The rearrangement uses TRBV3-1 and TRBJ2-7, with a tentative D call TRBD2 (6 bases). V dropped 3 bases and J dropped 2 bases, with 14 bases sitting between them. Per the germline V gene, CDR1 is LGHDT and CDR2 is YNNKEL (reference sequence). The CDR3 consists of 15 residues. This CDR3 is CASSHALAIAYEQYF. In DNA, the CDR3 is TGTGCCAGCAGCCATGCACTAGCAATTGCCTACGAGCAGTACTTC.

This chain links TRBV27 with TRBJ2-1; the match to TRBD1 covers 9 bases. The CDR3 is 16 amino acids. V shed 3 bases and J 4 bases; nucleotides not matched to a gene: 7. From germline, CDR1 is MNHEY and CDR2 SMNVEV (reference sequence). The CDR3 nucleotides are TGTGCCAGCAGTTTCACCGGGACAGGGACTTACAATGAGCAGTTCTTC. It encodes CASSFTGTGTYNEQFF.

This clonotype was found a few times. The chain links TRBV27 to TRBJ1-1; D gene uncertain. V lost 2 bases, J lost 4 bases, and 8 bases lay in between. Germline lookup yields CDR1 MNHEY and CDR2 SMNVEV (reference sequence). The CDR3 sequence is 13 residues long. The DNA for the CDR3 is TGTGCCAGCAGTTTAGGAGTTCCCACTGAAGCTTTCTTT. Its translation: CASSLGVPTEAFF.

This clonotype was counted only a few times. CDR3 DNA: TGTGCCAGCAGCTTTTGGGGAGAGTGGGACTATGGCTACACCTTC. Its protein product is CASSFWGEWDYGYTF. The V gene is TRBV13, the J gene TRBJ1-2, with D hard to call. Trimming removed 3 bases at V and 3 bases at J, with 14 bases between. This CDR3 is built from 15 residues. Germline-derived CDR1 and CDR2 are PRHDT and FYEKMQ (reference sequence).

In its sample, this clonotype was seen a few times. The chain joins TRBV27 to TRBJ1-5; the D is unclear. The CDR3 has 11 residues. Trimming stripped 7 bases from V and 9 bases from J, with 10 bases between. Germline CDR1 and CDR2: MNHEY and SMNVEV (reference sequence). The CDR3 spells CASILGPPQHF. CDR3 DNA sequence: TGTGCCAGCATCCTAGGGCCGCCCCAGCATTTT.